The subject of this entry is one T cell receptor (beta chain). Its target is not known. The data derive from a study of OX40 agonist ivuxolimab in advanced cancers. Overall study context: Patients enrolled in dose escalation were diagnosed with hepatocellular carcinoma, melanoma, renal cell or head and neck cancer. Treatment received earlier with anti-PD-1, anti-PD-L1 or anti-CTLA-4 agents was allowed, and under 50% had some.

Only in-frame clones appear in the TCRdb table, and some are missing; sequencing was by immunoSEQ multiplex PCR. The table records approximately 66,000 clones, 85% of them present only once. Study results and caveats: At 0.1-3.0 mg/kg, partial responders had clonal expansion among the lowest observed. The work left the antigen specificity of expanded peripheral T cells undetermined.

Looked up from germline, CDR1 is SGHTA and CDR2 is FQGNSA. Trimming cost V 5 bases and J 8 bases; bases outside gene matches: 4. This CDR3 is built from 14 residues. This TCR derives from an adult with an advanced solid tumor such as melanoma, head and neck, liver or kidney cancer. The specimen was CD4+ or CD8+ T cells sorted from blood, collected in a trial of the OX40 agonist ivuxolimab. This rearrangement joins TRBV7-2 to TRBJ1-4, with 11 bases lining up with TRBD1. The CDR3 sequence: CASSLGQGDEKLFF. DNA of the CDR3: TGTGCCAGCAGCCTGGGACAGGGGGACGAAAAACTGTTTTTT.